This entry lists 4 T cell receptor beta chains sequenced from one sample in a study of PD-1 blockade in classical Hodgkin lymphoma. Libraries were prepared by immunoSEQ multiplex PCR; TCRdb keeps only in-frame clonotypes and omits some of them. Among about 26,000 clones, around two thirds were seen once, and the ten largest hold 10% to 15%. Relapses following autologous stem cell transplantation were seen in all patients, with brentuximab vedotin exposure varying. The source material was peripheral blood mononuclear cells (PBMCs), sampled before the second cycle of nivolumab. The receptors derive from a human donor with classical Hodgkin lymphoma.

V gene TRBV5-4 combines with J gene TRBJ1-2; D call uncertain. CDR3 length equals 15 residues. Germline-derived CDR1 and CDR2 are SGHNT and YYREEE (reference sequence). Trimming took off 0 bases at V and 4 bases at J, with 13 bases between the two ends. DNA of the CDR3: TGTGCCAGCAGCTTGGAAGGAGGGCGAGGCTATGGCTACACCTTC. This codes for CASSLEGGRGYGYTF.

V is TRBV2 and J is TRBJ2-3, with TRBD2 matching over 7 bases. This CDR3 contains 15 residues. The ends lost 4 bases at V and 1 base at J; junction bases unmatched: 5. The germline V gene has CDR1 SNHLY and CDR2 FYNNEI. The CDR3 region has the DNA TGTGCCAGCAGTGTGGCGGGAGACGGCACAGATACGCAGTATTTT. It yields the protein CASSVAGDGTDTQYF. The entire variable domain, with the rest obtained from reference TRBV2 and TRBJ2-3, is as follows: EPEVTQTPSHQVTQMGQEVILRCVPISNHLYFYWYRQILGQKVEFLVSFYNNEISEKSEIFDDQFSVERPDGSNFTLKIRSTKLEDSAMYFCASSVAGDGTDTQYFGPGTRLTVL.

The chain combines TRBV30 with TRBJ2-4; no clear D. Germline V gene sequence: CDR1 GTSNPN, CDR2 SVGIG (reference sequence). This CDR3 comprises 17 residues. Between the trimmed V and J ends, which lost 0 bases and 1 base, there was a span of 16 bases. The CDR3 region has the DNA TGTGCCTGGAGTGTACTCTTGGGGTTGGGTGCCAAAAACATTCAGTACTTC. Translating it yields CAWSVLLGLGAKNIQYF.

This clone was counted a few times. V usage is TRBV10-3 and J usage is TRBJ2-2; TRBD1 might be the D (6 bases). The CDR3 covers 15 residues. Germline V gene sequence: CDR1 ENHRY, CDR2 SYGVKD. V lost 4 bases to trimming and J lost 3 bases, with 12 bases between them. The CDR3 bases are TGTGCCATCAGTGGAAGAGACAGGTACACCGGGGAGCTGTTTTTT. This encodes CAISGRDRYTGELFF.